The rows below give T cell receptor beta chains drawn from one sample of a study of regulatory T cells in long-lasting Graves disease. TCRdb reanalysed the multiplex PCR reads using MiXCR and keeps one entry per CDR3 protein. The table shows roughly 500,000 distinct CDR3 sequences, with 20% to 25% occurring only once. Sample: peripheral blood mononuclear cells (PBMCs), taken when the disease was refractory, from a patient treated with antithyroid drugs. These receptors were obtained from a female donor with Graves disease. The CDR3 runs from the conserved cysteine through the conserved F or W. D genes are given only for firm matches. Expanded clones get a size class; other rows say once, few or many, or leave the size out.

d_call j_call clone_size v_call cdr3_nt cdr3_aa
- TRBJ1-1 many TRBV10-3 TGTGCCATCAGCGCAGGGTCCGCGGGCGGCGAAGCTTTCTTT CAISAGSAGGEAFF
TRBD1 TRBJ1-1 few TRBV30 TGTGCCTGGAGTGCCGGACAGGACACTGAAGCTTTCTTT CAWSAGQDTEAFF
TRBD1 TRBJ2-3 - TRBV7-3 TGTGCCAGCAGCTCCTCAGGGGGCTGGGGAGATACGCAGTATTTT CASSSSGGWGDTQYF
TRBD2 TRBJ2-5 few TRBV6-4 TGTGCCAGCAGTGACAGGGGCGGGAGCCAAGAGACCCAGTACTTC CASSDRGGSQETQYF
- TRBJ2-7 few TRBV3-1 TGTGCCAGCAGCTTGGGACCCGACCCGTCCTACGAGCAGTACTTC CASSLGPDPSYEQYF
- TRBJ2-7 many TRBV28 TGTGCCAGCAGTTTCCTACGGCTTGGCGGAGCCTACGAGCAGTACTTC CASSFLRLGGAYEQYF
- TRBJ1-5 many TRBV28 TGTGCCAGCAGTTTATCCCTCATAGGAGTGAGCAATCAGCCCCAGCATTTT CASSLSLIGVSNQPQHF
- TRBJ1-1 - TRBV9 TGTGCCAGCAGCGAAGGACTGAACACTGAAGCTTTCTTT CASSEGLNTEAFF
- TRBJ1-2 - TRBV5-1 TGCGCCAGCAGCTTCATACAGGGACTGAACTATGGCTACACCTTC CASSFIQGLNYGYTF
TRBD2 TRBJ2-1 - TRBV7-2 TGTGCCAGCAGGAACGGGACTAGAAGGGGTGAGCAGTTCTTC CASRNGTRRGEQFF
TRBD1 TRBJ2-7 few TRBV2 TGTGCCAGCAGAGATGGGACAGCGACTGCAAGCTCCTACGAGCAGTACTTC CASRDGTATASSYEQYF
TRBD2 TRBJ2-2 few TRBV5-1 TGCGCCAGCAGCGTCCGACTAGCGGGAGAAGGGAACGGGGAGCTGTTTTTT CASSVRLAGEGNGELFF
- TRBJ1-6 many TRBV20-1 TGCAGTGCTAGTGTAGGGGGGTTCGGCACCCTCCACTTT CSASVGGFGTLHF
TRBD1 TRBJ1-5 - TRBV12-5 TGTGCTAGTGGCTTCCAACAGGGGCTTGACAATCAGCCCCAGCATTTT CASGFQQGLDNQPQHF
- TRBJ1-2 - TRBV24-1 TGTGCCACCAGTGATTCCGGGGGGGGGGATGGCTACACCTTC CATSDSGGGDGYTF
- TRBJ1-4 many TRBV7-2 TGTGCCAGCAGCTTAGTAGGGTTTGGTGAAAAACTGTTTTTT CASSLVGFGEKLFF
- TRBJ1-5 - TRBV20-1 TGCAGTGCCCCCCCGTTAGTGGACAATCAGCCCCAGCATTTT CSAPPLVDNQPQHF
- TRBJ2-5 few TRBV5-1 TGCGCCAGCAGGGCCGTCAGGGGAAAGACCCAGTACTTC CASRAVRGKTQYF